This is a list of T cell receptor beta chains from one sample in a study of regulatory T cells in long-lasting Graves disease. TCRdb reanalysed the multiplex PCR reads using MiXCR and keeps one entry per CDR3 protein. The sample lists 450,000 to 600,000 distinct CDR3 sequences; roughly 13% were seen once. A further study also used this sample, focusing on T cells in Graves' hyperthyroidism and ophthalmopathy.

The specimen comprised peripheral blood mononuclear cells (PBMCs), sampled at new diagnosis, from a patient treated with antithyroid drugs. These receptors came from a man younger than 40 with Graves disease. Each CDR3 is given with its conserved first and last residue. D genes are given only for firm matches.

>TRBV28|TRBJ1-2|NA
CASSGLHNYGYTF
>TRBV29-1|TRBJ1-5|TRBD1
CSVPPGQGTYRAQKPQHF
>TRBV5-1|TRBJ2-7|NA
CASSLAQGTSYEQYF
>TRBV7-9|TRBJ2-3|NA
CASSLMPPTDTQYF
>TRBV29-1|TRBJ2-2|TRBD1
CSVVRQGNTGELFF
>TRBV30|TRBJ2-7|NA
CAWSETRRDEQHF
>TRBV15|TRBJ2-5|TRBD2
CATSKEFGTRKETQYF
>TRBV3-1|TRBJ2-1|TRBD2
CASSLSGDLSYNEQFF
>TRBV5-1|TRBJ2-7|NA
CASSLVAPSTTYEQYF
>TRBV20-1|TRBJ2-2|NA
CSARRGGDTGELFF
>TRBV12-5|TRBJ2-7|NA
CASGLHYLHPYYEQYF
>TRBV30|TRBJ1-4|TRBD1
CAWSVLGTDNEKLFF
>TRBV20-1|TRBJ2-3|NA
CSARDPGADTQYF
>TRBV20-1|TRBJ2-7|NA
CSAWARGRYEQYF
>TRBV18|TRBJ2-7|NA
CASSPSNGGINEQYF
>TRBV14|TRBJ2-7|TRBD1
CASSQGLDRAYEQYF
>TRBV20-1|TRBJ2-7|TRBD1
CSANDRGQAYEQYF
>TRBV7-9|TRBJ2-5|TRBD2
CASSPGTRGRETQYF
>TRBV7-2|TRBJ2-1|TRBD2
CASSPPGSGPYNEQFF
>TRBV4-1|TRBJ2-5|NA
CASSQDPREETQYF
>TRBV5-1|TRBJ2-1|NA
CASSLAGEDEQFF
>TRBV12-3/TRBV12-4|TRBJ2-1|NA
CASSLGPALYNEQFF
>TRBV30|TRBJ2-7|NA
CALRSARAGADEQYF
>TRBV2|TRBJ2-3|NA
CASTRGYIDTQYF
>TRBV5-6|TRBJ1-5|NA
CASSETGTPSNQPQHF
>TRBV2|TRBJ1-2|NA
CASSSMRGNGYGYTF
>TRBV5-6|TRBJ2-3|NA
CASSLYLDRGTDTQYF
>TRBV10-2|TRBJ2-7|NA
CASGIHEQYF